This TCR beta chain was captured in a study of blood T cells in healthy people across ages. As concerns this clonotype: Here the CDR3 omits its conserved ending phenylalanine or tryptophan, so a read error is the likely source.

Germline values: CDR1 LGHNA, CDR2 YSLEER. The V gene lost 0 bases and the J gene lost 7 bases, with 9 bases spanning the gap. The CDR3 has 13 amino acids. Primed by a sample-barcoded 5' primer and a J-beta primer mix, a second PCR proceeded for about 6 to 11 cycles. Via MiXCR, TCRdb re-called the 5' RACE reads, giving one row per CDR3 protein. The sample yields about 1.1 million distinct CDR3 sequences, roughly two fifths seen once. This clonotype was obtained from a man younger than 35 in good health. The material sequenced was blood. This rearrangement joins TRBV4-3 to TRBJ1-2, with no clear D. The CDR3, as DNA: TGCGCCAGCAGCCAAGAAGCTGATTCTGGCTACACCTTG. It codes for CASSQEADSGYTL.